This T cell receptor beta chain was observed in a study of blood T cell repertoires in COVID-19. Study summary: COVID-19 samples collected from the United States, Italy and Spain covered acute and convalescent phases. Sources were T cells, B-cell-depleted T cells, or PBMCs; the material itself was cDNA or gDNA.

In the original workflow: Reference gene primer amplification gave estimated nucleated cell counts. TCRdb's table, derived via immunoSEQ multiplex PCR, lists solely in-frame clones and lacks some. V and J calls and clone size are given by that table; D and trimming were obtained from the DNA. Of fewer than 70,000 clones listed, approximately 82% are singletons. CDR1 is SGHRS and CDR2 is YFSETQ in the germline V gene. The CDR3 has 14 amino acids. Trimming left V 0 bases short and J 2 bases short, with 8 bases between. The sequencing input was peripheral blood. The rearrangement joins TRBV5-1 to TRBJ1-1; D unresolved. This receptor was obtained from a woman aged 55-75 years with acute or convalescent COVID-19. The CDR3 DNA reads as TGCGCCAGCAGCTTGGTAGGAGGAAACACTGAAGCTTTCTTT. It specifies CASSLVGGNTEAFF.